The rows below give T cell receptor beta chains drawn from one sample of a study of cytomegalovirus exposure and HLA in healthy donors. Only in-frame clones appear in the TCRdb table, and some are missing; sequencing was by immunoSEQ multiplex PCR. The sample lists over 150,000 clones, around 90% occurring once. Material for sequencing was PBMCs. The receptor source for this set is a woman aged 18-35 years in good health and CMV-seropositive. Both conserved end residues are part of each CDR3. D genes are given only for firm matches. Expanded clones get a size class; other rows say once, few or many, or leave the size out.

J | V | length | D | size | DNA | CDR3
TRBJ2-2 | TRBV4-1 | 18 | . | . | TGCGCCAGCAGCCAATTCGAGGCGGGGCGGGGGCACACCGGGGAGCTGTTTTTT | CASSQFEAGRGHTGELFF
TRBJ1-2 | TRBV27 | 15 | . | . | TGTGCCAGCAGTTTATCCGCAGGGGCCATTAATGGCTACACCTTC | CASSLSAGAINGYTF
TRBJ2-7 | TRBV2 | 14 | TRBD2 | once | TGTGCCAGCAGTGAAGGGGGAGGGACCTACGAGCAGTACTTC | CASSEGGGTYEQYF
TRBJ2-2 | TRBV28 | 14 | . | . | TGTGCCAGCAGTGTAAGCGGGAACACCGGGGAGCTGTTTTTT | CASSVSGNTGELFF
TRBJ2-3 | TRBV7-8 | 16 | . | . | TGTGCCAGCAGCTTATTATCTGGCCCTAGCACAGATACGCAGTATTTT | CASSLLSGPSTDTQYF
TRBJ2-7 | TRBV5-1 | 13 | TRBD1 | . | TGCGCCAGCAGCTTAGGGACAGGCTGGGAGCAGTACTTC | CASSLGTGWEQYF
TRBJ1-2 | TRBV7-2 | 13 | TRBD1 | . | TGTGCCAGCAGCCCGGGACAGGGATTGGGCTACACCTTC | CASSPGQGLGYTF
TRBJ1-3 | TRBV6-6 | 16 | . | . | TGTGCCAGCAGTTACTCGAAAGGGGGTTCCGGAAACACCATATATTTT | CASSYSKGGSGNTIYF
TRBJ2-5 | TRBV4-3 | 14 | . | . | TGCGCCAGCAGCCAAGATCAGGGGCAAGAGACCCAGTACTTC | CASSQDQGQETQYF
TRBJ2-7 | TRBV2 | 16 | . | . | TGTGCCAGCAGCGAAGCATCCAGGCCGAGCTCCTACGAGCAGTACTTC | CASSEASRPSSYEQYF
TRBJ2-4 | TRBV6-5 | 14 | TRBD1 | . | TGTGCCAGCAGTCCGGACAGGGGCAAAAACATTCAGTACTTC | CASSPDRGKNIQYF